This TCR beta chain was recovered during a study of cytomegalovirus exposure and HLA in healthy donors. Findings and caveats of the study: A prior analysis recorded that most TCR beta V segments were productive about 87% or about 30% of the time. Later analysis suggested links between common viral pathogens and several top significant clusters.

CDR1 and CDR2 from the germline V gene are SGHRS and YFSETQ. The CDR3 sequence is 15 residues long. The V segment lost 7 bases and the J segment 2 bases; nucleotides outside the gene matches: 7. Primers for the PCR totalled 60 Vbeta and 13 Jbeta. Method: immunoSEQ multiplex PCR; TCRdb's copy keeps in-frame clones and lacks some. The sample includes 200,000 to 250,000 clones, around four fifths of them seen just once. Details on this clone: Its antigen is undetermined.

The source material was PBMCs. The TCR originated in a boy aged 2 to 10 in good health and CMV-seronegative. The chain has TRBV5-1 and TRBJ2-3; 10 bases are shared with TRBD1. In DNA, the CDR3 is TGCGCCAGCGGAACCGGGACAGGGGTCACAGATACGCAGTATTTT. Translation: CASGTGTGVTDTQYF.